Each of the 9 T cell receptor beta chains below was sequenced from the same sample in a study of cytomegalovirus exposure and HLA in healthy donors. PCR was performed using 60 Vbeta and 13 Jbeta primers. Here immunoSEQ multiplex PCR was the method, and the copy in TCRdb shows in-frame clones only, minus some. Found here are around 130,000 clones, roughly four fifths of them singletons; the top ten hold 2.7%. Sequenced sample: PBMCs. The receptors shown here come from a boy younger than 10 in good health and CMV-seronegative.

V gene TRBV29-1 combines with J gene TRBJ2-5; D uncertain. Trimming shortened V by 7 bases and J by 6 bases, and 18 bases separated the two germline ends. CDR1 is SQVTM, CDR2 ANQGSEA, per germline. The CDR3 is made up of 13 amino acids. CDR3 coding DNA: TGCAGCGGTGACTCTTCGCCGAGTAAGACCCAGTACTTC. Amino acids: CSGDSSPSKTQYF. The variable domain in full, with the rest retrieved from reference TRBV29-1 and TRBJ2-5, is SAVISQKPSRDICQRGTSLTIQCQVDSQVTMMFWYRQQPGQSLTLIATANQGSEATYESGFVIDKFPISRPNLTFSTLTVSNMSPEDSSIYLCSGDSSPSKTQYFGPGTRLLVL.

The chain uses TRBV5-1 and TRBJ2-1, with D possibly TRBD2 on 6 matching bases. This CDR3 contains 17 residues. Deletions cut 0 bases from V and 4 bases from J, with 17 bases between. Germline V gene data show CDR1 as SGHRS and CDR2 as YFSETQ. The CDR3 sequence: CASSLALAGRGYNEQFF. Here the CDR3 DNA reads TGCGCCAGCAGCTTGGCCCTCGCGGGGAGAGGGTACAATGAGCAGTTCTTC.

The chain has TRBV4-1 and TRBJ1-1; D is unclear. The V end lost 1 base, the J end lost 5 bases, and 14 bases lay between the germline ends. The germline V gene has CDR1 MGHRA and CDR2 YSYEKL. CDR3 size: 15 residues. The CDR3 sequence is CASSQGTSQRTEAFF. The DNA for the CDR3 is TGCGCCAGCAGCCAAGGGACTTCACAGAGAACTGAAGCTTTCTTT.

The genes are TRBV6-1 and TRBJ2-5; 12 positions agree with TRBD2. V shed 6 bases and J 5 bases; nucleotides not matched to a gene: 7. The CDR3 has 15 amino acids. Germline CDR1 MNHNS, CDR2 SASEGT. DNA of the CDR3: TGTGCCAGCAGCCCTAGCGGGGGGGCGGGGGAGACCCAGTACTTC. This translates into CASSPSGGAGETQYF.

V gene TRBV18 combines with J gene TRBJ1-1; perhaps TRBD1 as D (6 bases). V dropped 8 bases and J dropped 5 bases, with 18 bases sitting between them. The CDR3 is made up of 14 amino acids. Per the germline V gene, CDR1 is KGHSH and CDR2 is LQKENI. CDR3 DNA: TGTGCCAGCGTATACAGGGATGGGGGAACTGAAGCTTTCTTT. Protein sequence: CASVYRDGGTEAFF.

The chain joins TRBV7-9 to TRBJ1-1, with TRBD1 as a possible D gene (6 bases). Germline V lookup: CDR1 SEHNR, CDR2 FQNEAQ (reference sequence). Trimming took off 5 bases at V and 1 base at J, with 11 bases between the two ends. CDR3 length equals 14 residues. CDR3: CASSNRAGNTEAFF. The CDR3 nucleotides read TGTGCCAGCAGCAACAGGGCCGGGAACACTGAAGCTTTCTTT.

J is TRBJ2-1 and V is TRBV15; tentative D call: TRBD2 (6 bases). Between the trimmed V and J ends, which lost 0 bases and 8 bases, there was a span of 20 bases. The CDR3 has 17 residues. Germline CDR1 and CDR2: LNHNV and YYDKDF (reference sequence). In nucleotides, the CDR3 is TGTGCCACCAGCAGAGAGTCGTCCGGACTAATAGGTCATGAGCAGTTCTTC. Protein: CATSRESSGLIGHEQFF.

As regards this clone: The same CDR3 is also encoded by other DNA sequences in this sample. This chain uses TRBV6-4 with TRBJ2-1; 7 nucleotides align to TRBD2. This CDR3 is 16 amino acids long. Germline CDR1 reads MRHNA; CDR2 reads SNTAGT. With 3 bases clipped from V and 0 bases from J, the junction kept 5 bases outside the gene matches. The CDR3 bases are TGTGCCAGCAGTGAAAATGGGGGGGGCTCCTACAATGAGCAGTTCTTC. It codes for CASSENGGGSYNEQFF.

V usage is TRBV6-1 and J usage is TRBJ2-5; 13 bases fit TRBD2. The J segment lost 2 bases and the V segment lost 1 base, leaving 10 bases of the junction unmatched. Looked up from germline, CDR1 is MNHNS and CDR2 is SASEGT. The CDR3 is 19 residues long. Here the CDR3 reads CASSEGLTSGGRAQETQYF. The CDR3 DNA sequence: TGTGCCAGCAGTGAAGGCCTGACTAGCGGGGGGAGAGCTCAAGAGACCCAGTACTTC.